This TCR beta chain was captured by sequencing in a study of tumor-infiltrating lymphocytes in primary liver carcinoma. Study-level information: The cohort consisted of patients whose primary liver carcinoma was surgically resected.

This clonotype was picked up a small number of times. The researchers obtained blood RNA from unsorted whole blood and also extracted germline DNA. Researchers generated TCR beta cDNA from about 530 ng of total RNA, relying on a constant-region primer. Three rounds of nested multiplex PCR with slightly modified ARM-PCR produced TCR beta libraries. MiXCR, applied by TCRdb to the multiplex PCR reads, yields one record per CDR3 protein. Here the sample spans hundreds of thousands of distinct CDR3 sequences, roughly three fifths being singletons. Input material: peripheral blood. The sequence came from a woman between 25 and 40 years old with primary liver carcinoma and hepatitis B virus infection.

The DNA of the CDR3 is TGTGCCAGTATCTTGGAACGGATCGGGGAGCTGTTTTTT. This codes for CASILERIGELFF. V is TRBV5-4 and J is TRBJ2-2; D is unclear. Trimming removed 8 bases from V and 7 bases from J, with 15 bases in between. CDR3 size: 13 residues. Germline V gene sequence: CDR1 SGHNT, CDR2 YYREEE (reference sequence).